Sequencing of this T cell receptor (beta chain) was carried out in a study of blood T cells in healthy people across ages. Study-level background: With template switching, about one barcoded beta molecule was captured per two T cells. Study-wide results and limits: Comparison with aged donors showed that long-lived donors had more naive CD4+ cells and higher diversity.

With a J-beta primer mix and a sample-barcoded 5' primer, a second PCR ran about 7 to 11 cycles. From the 5' RACE reads, TCRdb called clonotypes with MiXCR, one entry per CDR3 protein. This table holds roughly 930,000 distinct CDR3 sequences, roughly 52% found once. Germline V lookup: CDR1 SGHTA, CDR2 FQGNSA. CDR3 length: 17 amino acids. After removal of 1 base from V and 5 bases from J, the junction contained 10 bases not matched to a gene. Of note for this clonotype: Its specificity is unknown.

This sequence was found in a young man in good health. Sequencing was performed on blood. This chain joins TRBV7-2 and TRBJ2-5; 10 bases fit TRBD2. This chain's CDR3 is CASSLVGASGGWETQYF. In DNA, the CDR3 is TGTGCCAGCAGCTTAGTTGGGGCTAGCGGGGGTTGGGAGACCCAGTACTTC.